This entry is about one T cell receptor beta chain. The antigen remains undetermined. This sample was included in a study of graft-versus-host responses after intestinal transplantation. Generated by immunoSEQ multiplex PCR, the TCRdb table keeps only in-frame clones and is missing some. The sample consists of around 100,000 clones, approximately 84% of them appearing once. Germline assignment: CDR1 SGHAT and CDR2 FQNNGV. Trimming took off 5 bases at V and 0 bases at J, with 13 bases between the two ends. CDR3 length equals 15 residues. The sequenced sample was unstimulated CD4+ T cells sorted from spleen or lymph node cells, obtained before transplant. The chain has TRBV11-2 and TRBJ1-1; D perhaps matches TRBD1 (5 bases). The source is a human donor who was the organ donor for an intestinal transplant. DNA for the CDR3: TGTGCCAGCAGCCTAGGGGTTCTCATGAACACTGAAGCTTTCTTT. As protein: CASSLGVLMNTEAFF.